These T cell receptor beta chains were read from a single sample in a study of PD-1 blockade in classical Hodgkin lymphoma. Libraries were prepared by immunoSEQ multiplex PCR; TCRdb keeps only in-frame clonotypes and omits some of them. This table holds about 110,000 clones, 89% found once. The sequencing here drew on peripheral blood mononuclear cells (PBMCs), taken before the second cycle of nivolumab. The receptors stem from a human donor with classical Hodgkin lymphoma. Both conserved end residues are part of each CDR3. Fields, in order: J gene, D gene, clone size, V gene, CDR3 length, CDR3 DNA, CDR3 protein. D genes are given only for firm matches. Some rows have no size entry. The others give once, few or many, or a class for an expanded clone.

TRBJ2-3 | . | . | TRBV15 | 14 | TGTGCCACCAGCATCAGACTAGTAGGAGATACGCAGTATTTT | CATSIRLVGDTQYF
TRBJ2-3 | . | few | TRBV30 | 12 | TGTGCCTGGACCCGCGGCACAGATACGCAGTATTTT | CAWTRGTDTQYF
TRBJ1-1 | . | . | TRBV10-1 | 14 | TGCGCCAGCAGTGAGATCAGTTCAGACACTGAAGCTTTCTTT | CASSEISSDTEAFF
TRBJ2-1 | . | . | TRBV7-9 | 13 | TGTGCCAGCAGCTTAGCCGGGACTAATGAGCAGTTCTTC | CASSLAGTNEQFF
TRBJ2-7 | TRBD2 | . | TRBV5-4 | 17 | TGTGCCAGCAGCTTGGGGACTAGCGGGCTCAGCTCCTACGAGCAGTACTTC | CASSLGTSGLSSYEQYF
TRBJ2-7 | . | . | TRBV6-5 | 13 | TGTGCCGGCCACGAGGCCGGGGTCTACGAGCAGTACTTC | CAGHEAGVYEQYF
TRBJ1-1 | . | . | TRBV7-8 | 14 | TGTGCCAGCAGCTTAGCGGAAGAGAACACTGAAGCTTTCTTT | CASSLAEENTEAFF
TRBJ2-5 | . | . | TRBV30 | 13 | TGTGCCTGGACCCTGACAGGCAGAGAGACCCAGTACTTC | CAWTLTGRETQYF
TRBJ2-7 | TRBD2 | . | TRBV5-1 | 17 | TGCGCCAGCAGCTTGTTGTCTTGGCGGGAGAGTATTTACGAGCAGTACTTC | CASSLLSWRESIYEQYF
TRBJ2-1 | . | . | TRBV18 | 13 | TGTGCCAGCTCACCACCTTCCGTCCATGAGCAGTTCTTC | CASSPPSVHEQFF
TRBJ1-1 | TRBD1 | . | TRBV19 | 15 | TGTGCCAGTAGTATAGTTGACAGGGGGGGCACTGAAGCTTTCTTT | CASSIVDRGGTEAFF
TRBJ2-1 | . | . | TRBV5-6 | 14 | TGTGCCAGCAGCTCCCGCGGCACCTACAATGAGCAGTTCTTC | CASSSRGTYNEQFF
TRBJ1-4 | . | . | TRBV19 | 13 | TGTGCCAGTCGGCAGGGTCTTAATGAAAAACTGTTTTTT | CASRQGLNEKLFF
TRBJ1-1 | . | . | TRBV2 | 12 | TGTGCCAGCAAATTCTCAGGGGCTGAAGCTTTCTTT | CASKFSGAEAFF
TRBJ2-1 | . | . | TRBV5-6 | 12 | TGTGCCAGCAGCTTCCTGTACAATGAGCAGTTCTTC | CASSFLYNEQFF
TRBJ2-1 | . | . | TRBV7-2 | 16 | TGTGCCAGCAGCCTTATAGGAGCTCTCCTGGGGAATGAGCAGTTCTTC | CASSLIGALLGNEQFF
TRBJ2-2 | . | . | TRBV4-3 | 13 | TGCGCCAGCAGCCATAGGGGCACCGGGGAGCTGTTTTTT | CASSHRGTGELFF
TRBJ2-1 | . | . | TRBV30 | 16 | TGTGCCTGGAGTGGGGTCCGGGACCCGCCCGGATGGGAGCAGTTCTTC | CAWSGVRDPPGWEQFF
TRBJ2-7 | TRBD2 | once | TRBV6-5 | 14 | TGTGCCAGCAGTGCCGGACTAGACCCTTACGAGCAGTACTTC | CASSAGLDPYEQYF
TRBJ2-7 | . | . | TRBV14 | 14 | TGTGCCAGCAGCCACGGACTCGCTCGACGCGAGCAGTACTTC | CASSHGLARREQYF
TRBJ1-2 | TRBD1 | . | TRBV4-2 | 13 | TGTGCCAGCAGCCCGGGGGACAGCTATGGCTACACCTTC | CASSPGDSYGYTF
TRBJ1-2 | . | . | TRBV6-6 | 12 | TGTGCCAGCAGTTACGGTCGGCATGGCTACACCTTC | CASSYGRHGYTF
TRBJ2-5 | . | . | TRBV30 | 12 | TGTGCCTGGAGTGTACAACGAGAGACCCAGTACTTC | CAWSVQRETQYF
TRBJ1-2 | TRBD1 | . | TRBV19 | 17 | TGTGCCAGTAGTTTAATTCCTTCCGGGACAGGGGGCCGAGGCTACACCTTC | CASSLIPSGTGGRGYTF
TRBJ1-1 | . | . | TRBV7-2 | 13 | TGTGCCAGCAGCGACCAAATGAACACTGAAGCTTTCTTT | CASSDQMNTEAFF
TRBJ1-2 | . | . | TRBV18 | 13 | TGTGCCAGCTCAGGGCAGGGGAACTATGGCTACACCTTC | CASSGQGNYGYTF
TRBJ2-1 | . | . | TRBV6-6 | 11 | TGTGCCAGCAGAAAGGATATAGAGCAGTTCTTC | CASRKDIEQFF
TRBJ1-1 | TRBD1 | . | TRBV2 | 13 | TGTGCCAGTCGGACAGGGATGAACACTGAAGCTTTCTTT | CASRTGMNTEAFF